The T cell receptor beta chain described here comes from a study of blood T cell repertoires in COVID-19. The germline gives CDR1 LGHNA, CDR2 YSLEER. J gave up 2 bases and V 0 bases, and 9 bases lay outside the gene matches. The CDR3 is 17 amino acids. Produced via immunoSEQ multiplex PCR; TCRdb's table is partial and in-frame only. The sample has about 310,000 clones, 70% to 90% seen once. The sample taken for sequencing was peripheral blood. The receptor's source is a man aged 70 or older with acute or convalescent COVID-19. V is TRBV4-3 and J is TRBJ2-5; 7 positions match TRBD2. CDR3 coding DNA: TGCGCCAGCAGCCAAGATTGGGCGGGAGAGTCGCAAGAGACCCAGTACTTC. It translates to CASSQDWAGESQETQYF.